This T cell receptor (beta chain) comes out of a study of type 1 regulatory T cells (dated by TCRdb to about 2021). Regarding the study in general: An in vitro protocol by which a Tr1-enriched, alloantigen-specific CD4 T cell product named T-allo10 was generated was characterized in the study. T-allo10 was being evaluated clinically in patients with hematological malignancies who were receiving allogeneic hematopoietic stem cell transplantation.

The CDR3 numbers 16 residues from cysteine through phenylalanine. Only CDR3 DNA is held: 48 bases, read in frame from base 1. The CDR1 and CDR2 encoded by the germline V gene (reference sequence) are SEHNR and FQNEAQ. The V end gives up 6 bases and the J end 2 bases, leaving 13 bases in the junction not matched to a gene. This clonotype is assessed as medium-sized (0.01 to 0.1%). Its antigen target is currently unknown. Per-base qualities were not stored, and no clone one base away is much larger. The sequencing machine was an Illumina MiSeq. TCRdb took the public reads, trimmed them with fastp at Q25, ran MiXCR for clone calling and kept in-frame beta chains. All rows with the same CDR3 protein become a single entry with the most common DNA and genes. In all, the sample holds about 2,400 distinct CDR3 sequences, and roughly 6.1% of those were seen once. Together, the top ten hold 2% to 2.5% of the sample.

Sequencing was carried out using CD4+ T cells, either the whole sample or a sorted fraction (not recorded which). The chain uses TRBV7-9 and TRBJ2-7; TRBD2 aligns with 7 central bases. The TCR originated in a human donor in good health. The CDR3 region has the sequence CASSPIRGRDPYEQYF. The DNA sequence is given as TGTGCCAGCAGTCCAATCCGGGGGAGGGACCCCTACGAGCAGTACTTC.